The rows below give T cell receptor delta chains drawn from one sample of a study of gamma-delta chains in newborns, infants, children. TCRdb reprocessed the reads using CATT. The table has about 4,500 delta-chain clones, less than 6.5% seen once. What was sequenced was blood. These receptors originate from a child who was a newborn, infant or young child, either healthy, febrile or measles-vaccinated (not recorded which). Each CDR3 is given with its conserved first and last residue. The order of the fields is clone size, D gene, J gene, V gene, CDR3 protein, CDR3 DNA. The D gene is left open where the match is weak. For some rows the clone size is stated as once, few or many, or as a class when expanded; others skip it.

clone size: -
D gene: TRDD3
J gene: TRDJ3
V gene: TRDV2
CDR3 protein: CACDTGMGDTLLSWDTRQMFF
CDR3 DNA: TGTGCCTGTGACACCGGAATGGGGGATACGCTTCTCTCCTGGGACACCCGACAGATGTTTTTC

clone size: few
D gene: TRDD3
J gene: TRDJ3
V gene: TRDV2
CDR3 protein: CACDTVMESPYWGTPWDTRQMFF
CDR3 DNA: TGTGCCTGTGACACCGTGATGGAATCCCCGTACTGGGGGACCCCCTGGGACACCCGACAGATGTTTTTC

clone size: -
D gene: TRDD3
J gene: TRDJ3
V gene: TRDV2
CDR3 protein: CACDIMGDTQNWDTRQMFF
CDR3 DNA: TGTGCCTGTGACATCATGGGGGATACGCAAAACTGGGACACCCGACAGATGTTTTTC

clone size: few
D gene: TRDD3
J gene: TRDJ3
V gene: TRDV2
CDR3 protein: CACDTVLGDSSSWDTRQMFF
CDR3 DNA: TGTGCCTGTGACACCGTACTGGGGGATTCTTCATCCTGGGACACCCGACAGATGTTTTTC

clone size: few
D gene: TRDD3
J gene: TRDJ3
V gene: TRDV2
CDR3 protein: CACDKLGDKDWDTRQMFF
CDR3 DNA: TGTGCCTGTGACAAACTGGGGGATAAGGACTGGGACACCCGACAGATGTTTTTC

clone size: few
D gene: TRDD3
J gene: TRDJ3
V gene: TRDV2
CDR3 protein: CACDTGGYTNSWDTRQMFF
CDR3 DNA: TGTGCCTGTGACACTGGGGGATACACGAACTCCTGGGACACCCGACAGATGTTTTTC

clone size: -
D gene: TRDD3
J gene: TRDJ3
V gene: TRDV2
CDR3 protein: CACDSWGNSWDTRQMFF
CDR3 DNA: TGTGCCTGTGACTCCTGGGGGAACTCCTGGGACACCCGACAGATGTTTTTC

clone size: medium-sized
D gene: -
J gene: TRDJ3
V gene: TRDV2
CDR3 protein: CACDTVGADRSWDTRQMFF
CDR3 DNA: TGTGCCTGTGACACCGTGGGGGCCGACCGCTCCTGGGACACCCGACAGATGTTTTTC

clone size: few
D gene: TRDD3
J gene: TRDJ1
V gene: TRDV1
CDR3 protein: CALGDPGLGDFLYTDKLIF
CDR3 DNA: TGTGCTCTTGGGGACCCGGGCCTGGGGGATTTTCTATACACCGATAAACTCATCTTT

clone size: -
D gene: TRDD3
J gene: TRDJ1
V gene: TRDV1
CDR3 protein: CALGEPPPLGLGDTPLYTDKLIF
CDR3 DNA: TGTGCTCTTGGGGAACCCCCCCCTTTAGGGCTGGGGGATACCCCCTTATACACCGATAAACTCATCTTT

clone size: few
D gene: TRDD3
J gene: TRDJ2
V gene: TRDV2
CDR3 protein: CACEPLGGDTQLFF
CDR3 DNA: TGTGCCTGTGAGCCCCTCGGGGGGGATACACAACTCTTCTTT

clone size: -
D gene: TRDD3
J gene: TRDJ1
V gene: TRDV1
CDR3 protein: CALGERWETGGYVGLIF
CDR3 DNA: TGTGCTCTTGGGGAACGGTGGGAGACTGGGGGATATGTGGGACTCATCTTT

clone size: -
D gene: TRDD3
J gene: TRDJ1
V gene: TRDV2
CDR3 protein: CACDKLGDTILDKLIF
CDR3 DNA: TGTGCCTGTGACAAGCTGGGGGATACGATACTTGATAAACTCATCTTT

clone size: -
D gene: -
J gene: TRDJ3
V gene: TRDV2
CDR3 protein: CACDTWDRGSWDTRQMFF
CDR3 DNA: TGTGCCTGTGACACCTGGGATAGGGGCTCCTGGGACACCCGACAGATGTTTTTC

clone size: -
D gene: -
J gene: TRDJ1
V gene: TRDV1
CDR3 protein: CALGELISPKHTDKLIF
CDR3 DNA: TGTGCTCTTGGGGAACTCATTTCCCCTAAACACACCGATAAACTCATCTTT

clone size: -
D gene: TRDD3
J gene: TRDJ1
V gene: TRDV2
CDR3 protein: CACARSGLGDTDKLIF
CDR3 DNA: TGTGCCTGTGCCCGCTCCGGACTGGGGGATACAGATAAACTCATCTTT

clone size: medium-sized
D gene: -
J gene: TRDJ1
V gene: TRDV3
CDR3 protein: CAFRDTFRKLIF
CDR3 DNA: TGTGCCTTCCGTGATACTTTTAGAAAACTCATCTTT

clone size: few
D gene: TRDD3
J gene: TRDJ2
V gene: TRDV1
CDR3 protein: CALGELPGGYAAQLFF
CDR3 DNA: TGTGCTCTTGGGGAACTACCTGGGGGATACGCAGCACAACTCTTCTTT

clone size: medium-sized
D gene: TRDD3
J gene: TRDJ2
V gene: TRDV2
CDR3 protein: CACDTVFGLGDRPAQLFF
CDR3 DNA: TGTGCCTGTGACACCGTCTTTGGACTGGGGGATAGGCCAGCACAACTCTTCTTT

clone size: medium-sized
D gene: TRDD3
J gene: TRDJ1
V gene: TRDV2
CDR3 protein: CACDRIRTDKLIF
CDR3 DNA: TGTGCCTGTGACAGGATACGCACCGATAAACTCATCTTT

clone size: -
D gene: -
J gene: TRDJ3
V gene: TRDV2
CDR3 protein: CACDTAGYSSWDTRQMFF
CDR3 DNA: TGTGCCTGTGACACCGCGGGTTACAGCTCCTGGGACACCCGACAGATGTTTTTC

clone size: few
D gene: TRDD3
J gene: TRDJ2
V gene: TRAV29/DV5
CDR3 protein: CAASAEGYTAGTLTAQLFF
CDR3 DNA: TGTGCAGCAAGTGCTGAGGGATACACTGCGGGGACTTTGACAGCACAACTCTTCTTT

clone size: -
D gene: TRDD3
J gene: TRDJ1
V gene: TRDV2
CDR3 protein: CACDTLYWGIRNTDKLIF
CDR3 DNA: TGTGCCTGTGACACACTTTACTGGGGGATACGCAACACCGATAAACTCATCTTT

clone size: medium-sized
D gene: TRDD3
J gene: TRDJ1
V gene: TRDV2
CDR3 protein: CACDPLMGEYTDKLIF
CDR3 DNA: TGTGCCTGTGACCCACTAATGGGGGAGTACACCGATAAACTCATCTTT

clone size: few
D gene: TRDD3
J gene: TRDJ3
V gene: TRDV2
CDR3 protein: CACDILGDIPSSWDTRQMFF
CDR3 DNA: TGTGCCTGTGACATACTGGGGGATATTCCTAGCTCCTGGGACACCCGACAGATGTTTTTC

clone size: -
D gene: TRDD3
J gene: TRDJ3
V gene: TRDV2
CDR3 protein: CACDKVLGDPSSWDTRQMFF
CDR3 DNA: TGTGCCTGTGACAAAGTACTGGGGGATCCCAGCTCCTGGGACACCCGACAGATGTTTTTC

clone size: few
D gene: TRDD3
J gene: TRDJ1
V gene: TRDV1
CDR3 protein: CALGELGRLGDTGDKLIF
CDR3 DNA: TGTGCTCTTGGGGAACTAGGACGTCTGGGGGATACGGGCGATAAACTCATCTTT

clone size: -
D gene: -
J gene: TRDJ1
V gene: TRDV1
CDR3 protein: CALGDPRSFPRAYWGPYTDKLIF
CDR3 DNA: TGTGCTCTTGGGGACCCCAGATCCTTCCCACGAGCGTACTGGGGACCGTACACCGATAAACTCATCTTT

clone size: -
D gene: -
J gene: TRDJ3
V gene: TRDV2
CDR3 protein: CACDWGRSWDTRQMFF
CDR3 DNA: TGTGCCTGTGACTGGGGACGCTCCTGGGACACCCGACAGATGTTTTTC

clone size: -
D gene: TRDD3
J gene: TRDJ2
V gene: TRDV2
CDR3 protein: CACDTLGDRGLTAQLFF
CDR3 DNA: TGTGCCTGTGACACCCTGGGGGATCGAGGTTTGACAGCACAACTCTTCTTT

clone size: -
D gene: TRDD3
J gene: TRDJ1
V gene: TRDV2
CDR3 protein: CACDTGGYAYTDKLTF
CDR3 DNA: TGTGCCTGTGACACTGGGGGATACGCGTACACCGATAAACTCACCTTT

clone size: -
D gene: -
J gene: TRDJ3
V gene: TRAV29/DV5
CDR3 protein: CSVLLCSKLLGDSSWDTRQMFF
CDR3 DNA: -

clone size: medium-sized
D gene: TRDD3
J gene: TRDJ2
V gene: TRDV2
CDR3 protein: CACDTLGDLTAQLFF
CDR3 DNA: TGTGCCTGTGACACCTTGGGGGATTTGACAGCACAACTCTTCTTT

clone size: -
D gene: TRDD3
J gene: TRDJ3
V gene: TRDV2
CDR3 protein: CACDSTGGRSWDTRQMFF
CDR3 DNA: TGTGCCTGTGACAGTACTGGGGGCCGCTCCTGGGACACCCGACAGATGTTTTTC

clone size: few
D gene: -
J gene: TRDJ1
V gene: TRDV2
CDR3 protein: CACDRLDIPDKLIF
CDR3 DNA: TGTGCCTGTGACAGACTGGATATTCCCGATAAACTCATCTTT

clone size: medium-sized
D gene: TRDD3
J gene: TRDJ2
V gene: TRDV2
CDR3 protein: CACDTAGIRPTAQLFF
CDR3 DNA: TGTGCCTGTGACACAGCTGGGATACGCCCGACAGCACAACTCTTCTTT

clone size: medium-sized
D gene: TRDD3
J gene: TRDJ3
V gene: TRDV2
CDR3 protein: CACDKLGVSSWDTRQMFF
CDR3 DNA: TGTGCCTGTGACAAACTGGGGGTCAGCTCCTGGGACACCCGACAGATGTTTTTC

clone size: few
D gene: TRDD3
J gene: TRDJ1
V gene: TRDV1
CDR3 protein: CALGVWLPPTHPGGYAGVGADKLIF
CDR3 DNA: TGTGCTCTTGGGGTATGGCTTCCTCCGACCCATCCTGGGGGATACGCGGGGGTAGGAGCCGATAAACTCATCTTT

clone size: -
D gene: TRDD3
J gene: TRDJ2
V gene: TRDV2
CDR3 protein: CACDTMMGDTALTAQLFF
CDR3 DNA: TGTGCCTGTGACACGATGATGGGGGATACGGCTTTGACAGCACAACTCTTCTTT

clone size: -
D gene: TRDD3
J gene: TRDJ2
V gene: TRDV2
CDR3 protein: CARDTLVLGDTLTAQLFF
CDR3 DNA: TGTGCCCGTGACACCCTCGTACTGGGGGATACTTTGACAGCACAACTCTTCTTT

clone size: -
D gene: TRDD3
J gene: TRDJ2
V gene: TRDV2
CDR3 protein: CACGTGGYAAQLFF
CDR3 DNA: TGTGCCTGTGGCACTGGGGGATACGCAGCACAACTCTTCTTT

clone size: -
D gene: TRDD3
J gene: TRDJ2
V gene: TRDV2
CDR3 protein: CACDKLGDTRLALTAQLFF
CDR3 DNA: TGTGCCTGTGACAAACTGGGGGATACGAGGCTTGCTTTGACAGCACAACTCTTCTTT

clone size: -
D gene: TRDD3
J gene: TRDJ2
V gene: TRDV3
CDR3 protein: CAFKGDTTAQLFF
CDR3 DNA: TGTGCCTTTAAGGGGGATACAACAGCACAACTCTTCTTT

clone size: -
D gene: TRDD3
J gene: TRDJ3
V gene: TRDV2
CDR3 protein: CACDPLGEVTWDTRQMFF
CDR3 DNA: TGTGCCTGTGATCCACTGGGGGAAGTAACCTGGGACACCCGACAGATGTTTTTC

clone size: few
D gene: -
J gene: TRDJ2
V gene: TRDV2
CDR3 protein: CACDAISEDTTAQLFF
CDR3 DNA: TGTGCCTGTGACGCAATTTCAGAGGACACGACAGCACAACTCTTCTTT

clone size: few
D gene: -
J gene: TRDJ3
V gene: TRDV2
CDR3 protein: CACDTGSALSSWGTRQMFF
CDR3 DNA: TGTGCCTGTGACACCGGATCTGCGCTAAGCTCCTGGGGCACCCGACAGATGTTTTTC

clone size: -
D gene: TRDD3
J gene: TRDJ3
V gene: TRDV3
CDR3 protein: CAFSRFLHLYWGYPPWDTRQMFF
CDR3 DNA: TGTGCCTTTAGTCGCTTCCTCCACCTGTACTGGGGATACCCCCCCTGGGACACCCGACAGATGTTTTTC

clone size: few
D gene: TRDD3
J gene: TRDJ3
V gene: TRDV2
CDR3 protein: CACDRVLGDPQGAWDTRQMFF
CDR3 DNA: TGTGCCTGTGATAGGGTACTGGGGGATCCCCAAGGCGCCTGGGACACCCGACAGATGTTTTTC

clone size: -
D gene: TRDD3
J gene: TRDJ3
V gene: TRDV2
CDR3 protein: CACDAVLGDTHPSSWDTRQMFF
CDR3 DNA: TGTGCCTGTGACGCTGTACTGGGGGATACGCATCCCAGCTCCTGGGACACCCGACAGATGTTTTTC

clone size: -
D gene: TRDD3
J gene: TRDJ3
V gene: TRDV2
CDR3 protein: CACDTWGTSSWDTRQMFF
CDR3 DNA: TGTGCCTGTGACACCTGGGGGACGAGCTCCTGGGACACCCGACAGATGTTTTTC

clone size: few
D gene: -
J gene: TRDJ1
V gene: TRDV1
CDR3 protein: CALGELEWVADKLIF
CDR3 DNA: TGTGCTCTTGGGGAACTGGAATGGGTAGCCGATAAACTCATCTTT

clone size: medium-sized
D gene: TRDD3
J gene: TRDJ1
V gene: TRAV29/DV5
CDR3 protein: CAAHPAAYWGLYTDKLIF
CDR3 DNA: TGTGCAGCACACCCTGCAGCATACTGGGGGCTGTACACCGATAAACTCATCTTT

clone size: -
D gene: TRDD3
J gene: TRDJ3
V gene: TRDV2
CDR3 protein: CACDTGGYDSWDTRQMFF
CDR3 DNA: TGTGCCTGTGACACTGGGGGATACGATAGCTGGGACACCCGACAGATGTTTTTC

clone size: -
D gene: -
J gene: TRDJ3
V gene: TRDV3
CDR3 protein: CASPGGSWDTRQMFF
CDR3 DNA: TGTGCCTCTCCGGGGGGTTCCTGGGACACCCGACAGATGTTTTTC

clone size: -
D gene: TRDD3
J gene: TRDJ3
V gene: TRDV2
CDR3 protein: CACDLVLGGTSSWDTRQMFF
CDR3 DNA: TGTGCCTGTGACCTCGTACTGGGGGGTACAAGCTCCTGGGACACCCGACAGATGTTTTTC

clone size: large
D gene: TRDD3
J gene: TRDJ3
V gene: TRDV2
CDR3 protein: CACDTTGGSWDTRQMFF
CDR3 DNA: TGTGCCTGTGACACTACTGGGGGATCCTGGGACACCCGACAGATGTTTTTC

clone size: few
D gene: TRDD3
J gene: TRDJ3
V gene: TRDV2
CDR3 protein: CACDTVLGDHISWDTRQMFF
CDR3 DNA: TGTGCCTGTGACACCGTACTGGGGGATCACATTTCCTGGGACACCCGACAGATGTTTTTC